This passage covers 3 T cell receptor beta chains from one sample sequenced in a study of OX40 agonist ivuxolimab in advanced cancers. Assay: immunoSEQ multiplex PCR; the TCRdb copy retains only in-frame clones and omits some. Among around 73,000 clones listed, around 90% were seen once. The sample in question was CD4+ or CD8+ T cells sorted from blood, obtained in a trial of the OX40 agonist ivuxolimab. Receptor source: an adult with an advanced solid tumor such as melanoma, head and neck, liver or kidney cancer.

Written as DNA, the CDR3 is TGCGCCAGCAGCCTGGAGGGGCGGGAACTTAGTAATGAGCAGTTCTTC. It encodes CASSLEGRELSNEQFF. The chain recombines TRBV5-1 with TRBJ2-1; possible D gene TRBD2, 6 bases. Trimming cost V 4 bases and J 7 bases, with 21 bases left between them. The V gene's germline CDR1 is SGHRS and CDR2 YFSETQ. This CDR3 has 16 residues.

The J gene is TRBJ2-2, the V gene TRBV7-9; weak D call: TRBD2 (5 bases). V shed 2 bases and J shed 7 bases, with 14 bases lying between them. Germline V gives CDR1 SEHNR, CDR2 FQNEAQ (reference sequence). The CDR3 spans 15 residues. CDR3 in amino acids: CASSLYEGLIGELFF. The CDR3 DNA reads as TGTGCCAGCAGCTTATATGAGGGATTAATCGGGGAGCTGTTTTTT. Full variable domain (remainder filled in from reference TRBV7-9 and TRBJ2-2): DTGVSQNPRHKITKRGQNVTFRCDPISEHNRLYWYRQTLGQGPEFLTYFQNEAQLEKSRLLSDRFSAERPKGSFSTLEIQRTEQGDSAMYLCASSLYEGLIGELFFGEGSRLTVL.

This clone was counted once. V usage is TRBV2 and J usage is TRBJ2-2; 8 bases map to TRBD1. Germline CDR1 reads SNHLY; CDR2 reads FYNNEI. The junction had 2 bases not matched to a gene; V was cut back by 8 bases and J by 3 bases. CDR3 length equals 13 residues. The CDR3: CASEGQDTGELFF. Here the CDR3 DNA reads TGTGCCAGCGAGGGACAGGACACCGGGGAGCTGTTTTTT. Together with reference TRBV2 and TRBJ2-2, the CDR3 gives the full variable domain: EPEVTQTPSHQVTQMGQEVILRCVPISNHLYFYWYRQILGQKVEFLVSFYNNEISEKSEIFDDQFSVERPDGSNFTLKIRSTKLEDSAMYFCASEGQDTGELFFGEGSRLTVL.